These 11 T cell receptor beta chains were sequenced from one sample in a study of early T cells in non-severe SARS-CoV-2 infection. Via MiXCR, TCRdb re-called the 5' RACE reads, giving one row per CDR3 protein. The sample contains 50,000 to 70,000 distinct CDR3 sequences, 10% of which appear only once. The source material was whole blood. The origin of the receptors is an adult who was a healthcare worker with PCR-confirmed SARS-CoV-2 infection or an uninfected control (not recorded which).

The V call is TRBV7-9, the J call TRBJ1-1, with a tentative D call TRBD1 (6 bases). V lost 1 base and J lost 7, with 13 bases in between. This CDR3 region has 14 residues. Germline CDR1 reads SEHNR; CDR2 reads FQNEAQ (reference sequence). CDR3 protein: CASSLVQGFDEAFF. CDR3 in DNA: TGTGCCAGCAGCTTAGTACAGGGCTTTGATGAAGCTTTCTTT. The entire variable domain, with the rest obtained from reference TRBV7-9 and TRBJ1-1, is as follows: DTGVSQNPRHKITKRGQNVTFRCDPISEHNRLYWYRQTLGQGPEFLTYFQNEAQLEKSRLLSDRFSAERPKGSFSTLEIQRTEQGDSAMYLCASSLVQGFDEAFFGQGTRLTVV.

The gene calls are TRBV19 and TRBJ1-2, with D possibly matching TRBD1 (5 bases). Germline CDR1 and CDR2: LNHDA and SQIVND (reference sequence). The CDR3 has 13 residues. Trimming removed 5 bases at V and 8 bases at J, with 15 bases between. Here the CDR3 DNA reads TGTGCCAGTAGTCCCCTCAGGGCTATGGGCTACACCTTC. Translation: CASSPLRAMGYTF.

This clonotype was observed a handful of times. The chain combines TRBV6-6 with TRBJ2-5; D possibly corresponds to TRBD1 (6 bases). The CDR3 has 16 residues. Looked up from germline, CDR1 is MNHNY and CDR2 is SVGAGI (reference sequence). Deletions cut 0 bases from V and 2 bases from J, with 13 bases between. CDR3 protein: CASSYSRTGKQETQYF. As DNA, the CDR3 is TGTGCCAGCAGTTACTCCAGAACAGGGAAACAAGAGACCCAGTACTTC.

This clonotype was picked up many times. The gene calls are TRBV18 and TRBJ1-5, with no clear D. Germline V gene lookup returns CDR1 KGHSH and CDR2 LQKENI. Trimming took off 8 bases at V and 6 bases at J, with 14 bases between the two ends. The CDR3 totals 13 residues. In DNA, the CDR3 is TGTGCCAGCCGCCGTGAATCGGCTCAGCCCCAGCATTTT. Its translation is CASRRESAQPQHF.

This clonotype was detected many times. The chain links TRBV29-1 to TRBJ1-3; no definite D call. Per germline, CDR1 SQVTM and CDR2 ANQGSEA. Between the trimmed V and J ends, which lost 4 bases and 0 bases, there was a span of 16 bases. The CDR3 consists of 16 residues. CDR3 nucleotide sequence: TGCAGCGTTGCTCCGGACTCAAGTTACTCTGGAAACACCATATATTTT. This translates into CSVAPDSSYSGNTIYF. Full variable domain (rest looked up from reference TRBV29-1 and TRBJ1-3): SAVISQKPSRDICQRGTSLTIQCQVDSQVTMMFWYRQQPGQSLTLIATANQGSEATYESGFVIDKFPISRPNLTFSTLTVSNMSPEDSSIYLCSVAPDSSYSGNTIYFGEGSWLTVV.

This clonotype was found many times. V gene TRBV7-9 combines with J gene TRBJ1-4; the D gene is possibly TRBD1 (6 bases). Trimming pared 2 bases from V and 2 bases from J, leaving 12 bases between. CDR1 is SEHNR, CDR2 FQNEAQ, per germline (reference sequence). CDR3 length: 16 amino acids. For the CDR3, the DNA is TGTGCCAGCAGCTTACCCCAGGGGCGGACTAATGAAAAACTGTTTTTT. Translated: CASSLPQGRTNEKLFF.

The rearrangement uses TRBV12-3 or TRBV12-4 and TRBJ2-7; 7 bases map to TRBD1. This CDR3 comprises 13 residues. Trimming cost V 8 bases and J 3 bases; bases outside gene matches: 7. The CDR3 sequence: CASSLQGDYEQYF. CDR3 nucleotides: TGTGCCAGCTCGTTGCAGGGGGACTACGAGCAGTACTTC.

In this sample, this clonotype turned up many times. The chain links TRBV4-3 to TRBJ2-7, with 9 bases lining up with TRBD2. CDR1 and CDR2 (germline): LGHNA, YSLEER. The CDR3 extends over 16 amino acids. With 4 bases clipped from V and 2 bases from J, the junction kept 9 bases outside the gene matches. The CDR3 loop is CASSPKTSGAAYEQYF. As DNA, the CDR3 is TGCGCCAGCAGCCCTAAGACTAGCGGAGCAGCCTACGAGCAGTACTTC.

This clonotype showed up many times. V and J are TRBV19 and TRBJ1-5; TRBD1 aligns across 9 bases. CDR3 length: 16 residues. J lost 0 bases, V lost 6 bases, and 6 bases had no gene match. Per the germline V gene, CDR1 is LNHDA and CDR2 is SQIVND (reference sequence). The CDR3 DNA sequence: TGTGCCAGTAGGGATACAGGGGGCTTTAGCAATCAGCCCCAGCATTTT. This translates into CASRDTGGFSNQPQHF.

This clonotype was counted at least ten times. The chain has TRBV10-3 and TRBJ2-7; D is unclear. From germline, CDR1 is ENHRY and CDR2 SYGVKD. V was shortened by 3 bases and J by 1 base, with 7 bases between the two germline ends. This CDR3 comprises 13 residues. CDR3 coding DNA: TGTGCCATCAGTGATCAGAATTCCTACGAGCAGTACTTC. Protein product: CAISDQNSYEQYF.

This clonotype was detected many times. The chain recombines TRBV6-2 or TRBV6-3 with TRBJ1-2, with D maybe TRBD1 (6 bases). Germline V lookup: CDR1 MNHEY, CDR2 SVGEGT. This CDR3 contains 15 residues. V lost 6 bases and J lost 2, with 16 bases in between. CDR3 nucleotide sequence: TGTGCCAGCAGCCAACTCAGGGGTTGGAACTATGGCTACACCTTC. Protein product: CASSQLRGWNYGYTF.